A selection of T cell receptor beta chains follows, all from one sample in a study of cytomegalovirus exposure and HLA in healthy donors. Some clones are missing from TCRdb's copy, which holds only in-frame ones; the method was immunoSEQ multiplex PCR. Of 140,000 to 150,000 clones listed, roughly 78% are singletons. Sequencing was done on a sample of PBMCs. The receptors come from a female donor in good health and CMV-seronegative. Both conserved end residues are part of each CDR3. Each record gives: clone size, J gene, D gene, V gene, CDR3 DNA, CDR3 protein. D genes are given only for firm matches. Clone size is shown for a subset of rows, as once, few, many or a class of expanded clone.

>.|TRBJ2-1|.|TRBV6-1
TGTGCCAGCAGTGGAGTAGCGGTATACAATGAGCAGTTCTTC
CASSGVAVYNEQFF
>.|TRBJ2-1|TRBD2|TRBV4-1
TGCGCCAGCAGCCCTATGGGACTAGGGATAAATGAGCAGTTCTTC
CASSPMGLGINEQFF
>.|TRBJ2-3|TRBD2|TRBV18
TGTGCCAGCTCCCCGGGACTAGGAACAGATACGCAGTATTTT
CASSPGLGTDTQYF
>few|TRBJ2-5|TRBD2|TRBV7-8
TGTGCCAGCAGCTTAATCTTAACGGCGGGAGGCAAAGAGACCCAGTACTTC
CASSLILTAGGKETQYF
>.|TRBJ1-4|TRBD1|TRBV2
TGTGCCAGCAACCGGGACAGGGGGTCATTGGATGAAAAACTGTTTTTT
CASNRDRGSLDEKLFF
>.|TRBJ2-3|.|TRBV28
TGTGCCAGCAGTTTGGGCGGGACAGATACGCAGTATTTT
CASSLGGTDTQYF
>.|TRBJ1-5|.|TRBV2
TGTGCCAGCAGTGGGCAGGGATGGCAGCCCCAGCATTTT
CASSGQGWQPQHF
>.|TRBJ2-3|TRBD2|TRBV30
TGTGCCTGGAACTCGGGGGGAGATACGCAGTATTTT
CAWNSGGDTQYF
>.|TRBJ1-1|.|TRBV27
TGTGCCAGCAGTTTCAACAGTCAGAACACTGAAGCTTTCTTT
CASSFNSQNTEAFF
>.|TRBJ1-2|.|TRBV28
TGTGCCAGCAATTCCGGGACACGTAACTATGGCTACACCTTC
CASNSGTRNYGYTF
>.|TRBJ1-4|.|TRBV30
TGTGCCTGGAGTGTGGGTATGGGAGGCGGTGAAAAACTGTTTTTT
CAWSVGMGGGEKLFF
>.|TRBJ1-6|.|TRBV28
TGTGCCAGCAGTCCCACAGGACCCGATAATTCACCCCTCCACTTT
CASSPTGPDNSPLHF
>.|TRBJ2-7|TRBD2|TRBV11-2
TGTGCCAGCAGCTCCATACGGACTAGCGGGAGTGTATACGAGCAGTACTTC
CASSSIRTSGSVYEQYF
>.|TRBJ2-2|.|TRBV30
TGTGCCTGGAGTCCGGGTAGAGGAGGGAGTGTAGGGCAGCTGTTTTTT
CAWSPGRGGSVGQLFF
>.|TRBJ2-3|TRBD2|TRBV28
TGTGCCAGCAGTCCCTTAGCGGGAGCGGAAGATACGCAGTATTTT
CASSPLAGAEDTQYF
>.|TRBJ1-2|.|TRBV11-2
TGTGCCAGCAGCTTAGGTCCCCCGACGGGGGGCCGGTATGGCTACACCTTC
CASSLGPPTGGRYGYTF
>few|TRBJ1-4|TRBD1|TRBV7-6
TGTGCCAGCAGCGGGGGACAGGGAAGTGAAAAACTGTTTTTT
CASSGGQGSEKLFF
>.|TRBJ1-5|.|TRBV7-9
TGTGCCAGCAGCTTGATAGGGGGGGATCAGCCCCAGCATTTT
CASSLIGGDQPQHF
>.|TRBJ2-7|.|TRBV30
TGTGCCTGGAGTGTAGGAGGGTACGAGCAGTACTTC
CAWSVGGYEQYF
>.|TRBJ2-1|TRBD2|TRBV5-1
TGCGCCAGCAGCCTCGGGACTAGCACTTACAATGAGCAGTTCTTC
CASSLGTSTYNEQFF
>.|TRBJ1-2|.|TRBV2
TGTGCCAGCATACTCACAGGCTCCTATGGCTACACCTTC
CASILTGSYGYTF
>.|TRBJ1-2|TRBD1|TRBV5-6
TGTGCCAGCAAATCGACAGGGGATCCCTATGGCTACACCTTC
CASKSTGDPYGYTF
>.|TRBJ2-3|TRBD2|TRBV29-1
TGCAGCGTTGTACTAGCGGGGGGGCCAGATACGCAGTATTTT
CSVVLAGGPDTQYF
>once|TRBJ1-1|.|TRBV7-9
TGTGCCAGCAGCCCCCCCCGGAGGACAGATTCCTCTCTCACTGAAGCTTTCTTT
CASSPPRRTDSSLTEAFF
>.|TRBJ1-2|.|TRBV7-8
TGTGCCAGCAGCCGGGGTGGTCCGAATGCTAACTATGGCTACCCCTTC
CASSRGGPNANYGYPF
>.|TRBJ2-1|TRBD1|TRBV7-3
TGTGCCAGCAGCACAACAGGGGGTGAGCAGTTCTTC
CASSTTGGEQFF
>once|TRBJ1-3|.|TRBV7-9
TGTGCCAGCAGCTTAGCTGCGGTCTCTGGAAACACCATATATTTT
CASSLAAVSGNTIYF
>once|TRBJ2-5|.|TRBV11-2
TGTGCCAGCAGCTTAAGGCGGGAGACCCAGTACTTC
CASSLRRETQYF
>few|TRBJ2-1|.|TRBV27
TGTGCCAGCAGTTTTCGGGGAGGCGGCTACAATGAGCAGTTCTTC
CASSFRGGGYNEQFF
>.|TRBJ2-2|.|TRBV19
TGTGCCAGTAGGACCGGGCCTAGGGGGCTGTTTTTT
CASRTGPRGLFF
>.|TRBJ2-7|.|TRBV29-1
TGCAGCGTTGCCTCGCGGCCCTACGAGCAGTACTTC
CSVASRPYEQYF
>.|TRBJ2-1|TRBD2|TRBV7-2
TGTGCCAGCAGATCTAGCGGAGGATACAATGAGCAGTTCTTC
CASRSSGGYNEQFF
>.|TRBJ2-2|TRBD1|TRBV7-9
TGTGCCAGCAGCTTACCGGACAGGGGTGTCGGGGAGCTGTTTTTT
CASSLPDRGVGELFF
>few|TRBJ2-7|TRBD2|TRBV6-6
TGTGCCAGCAGTTCCTTTGAAAGCGGGGGTTCCTACGAGCAGTACTTC
CASSSFESGGSYEQYF
>.|TRBJ2-1|TRBD2|TRBV30
TGTGCCTGGAGTGTAGAAGCGGGAGGAAACTACAATGAGCAGTTCTTC
CAWSVEAGGNYNEQFF
>.|TRBJ2-1|TRBD1|TRBV6-1
TGTGCCAGCAGTGGGAGTCCCTCTCAGGGGGCGCGGTACAATGAGCAGTTCTTC
CASSGSPSQGARYNEQFF
>.|TRBJ2-1|TRBD2|TRBV9
TGTGCCAGCAGCGTGAGACTAGCGGGTGCCCCCAATGAGCAGTTCTTC
CASSVRLAGAPNEQFF
>few|TRBJ1-3|.|TRBV28
TGTGCCAGCAGTAAGAGGACAGTTGGAAACACCATATATTTT
CASSKRTVGNTIYF
>.|TRBJ1-1|TRBD1|TRBV27
TGTGCCAGCAGTAACAGGGGGCTGAACACTGAAGCTTTCTTT
CASSNRGLNTEAFF
>.|TRBJ1-4|TRBD1|TRBV28
TGTGCCAGCGGGGACAGGGGGGATAATGAAAAACTGTTTTTT
CASGDRGDNEKLFF
>few|TRBJ2-6|TRBD1|TRBV7-3
TGTGCCAGCAGCTCCCCCGGACAGGGGGCGCCTTGGGGGGCCAACGTCCTGACTTTC
CASSSPGQGAPWGANVLTF
>.|TRBJ1-2|TRBD1|TRBV4-2
TGTGCCAGCAGCCATCCGAACAAAATGGGGACAGGGGCTCCGAGGGGTTATGGCTACACCTTC
CASSHPNKMGTGAPRGYGYTF
>.|TRBJ2-1|TRBD2|TRBV19
TGTGCCAGTAGTATTCTGACTAGCGGGTACAATGAGCAGTTCTTC
CASSILTSGYNEQFF
>.|TRBJ2-2|TRBD2|TRBV2
TGTGCCAGCAGTCCGAGCGGGATGAACACCGGGGAGCTGTTTTTT
CASSPSGMNTGELFF
>once|TRBJ1-1|.|TRBV30
TGTGCCTGGAGTAAAACAGTGAACACTGAAGCTTTCTTT
CAWSKTVNTEAFF
>.|TRBJ1-1|.|TRBV11-2
TGTGCCAGCAGTCTTCGTGCCGGTTTGAACACTGAAGCTTTCTTT
CASSLRAGLNTEAFF
>.|TRBJ2-5|TRBD2|TRBV30
TGTGCCTGGAGTGTAAACGGGGGGTCCCGGGAGACCCAGTACTTC
CAWSVNGGSRETQYF
>.|TRBJ1-2|TRBD1|TRBV9
TGTGCCAGCAGCGAGGGGGCTCAGGCGTACTATGGCTACACCTTC
CASSEGAQAYYGYTF
>.|TRBJ1-2|.|TRBV6-4
TGTGCCAGCAGGGAGGCAGCCTTGGTGGGTGGCTACACCTTC
CASREAALVGGYTF
>.|TRBJ1-1|.|TRBV5-1
TGCGCCAGCAGCTTACACGACAGAGATGTCACTGAAGCTTTCTTT
CASSLHDRDVTEAFF
>.|TRBJ1-2|TRBD1|TRBV6-6
TGTGCCAGCAGTTACCAAAACAGGGGAGGAGGCTACACCTTC
CASSYQNRGGGYTF
>.|TRBJ2-1|TRBD2|TRBV28
TGTGCCAGCAGTTTCTCGATAGCGGGGTCCTACAATGAGCAGTTCTTC
CASSFSIAGSYNEQFF
>.|TRBJ2-1|.|TRBV9
TGTGCCAGCAGCGTAGAGAGCTACAATGAGCAGTTCTTC
CASSVESYNEQFF